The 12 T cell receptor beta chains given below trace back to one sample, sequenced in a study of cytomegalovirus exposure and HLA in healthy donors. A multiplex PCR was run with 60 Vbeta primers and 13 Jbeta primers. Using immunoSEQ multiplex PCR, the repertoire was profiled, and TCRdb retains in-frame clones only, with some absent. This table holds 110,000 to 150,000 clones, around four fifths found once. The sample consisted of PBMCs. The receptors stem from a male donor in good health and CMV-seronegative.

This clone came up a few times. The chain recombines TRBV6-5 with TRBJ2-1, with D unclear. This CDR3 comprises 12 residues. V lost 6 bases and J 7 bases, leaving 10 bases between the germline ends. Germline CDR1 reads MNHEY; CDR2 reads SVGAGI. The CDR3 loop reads CASSAAGNEQFF. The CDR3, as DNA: TGTGCCAGCAGCGCCGCCGGGAATGAGCAGTTCTTC.

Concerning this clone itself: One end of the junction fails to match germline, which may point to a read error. The CDR3 DNA sequence: TGTTCCAGCAGCTTCCCCCTAGCGGGAGACACCGGGGAGCTGTTTTTT. Translating it yields CSSSFPLAGDTGELFF. J is TRBJ2-2 and V is TRBV7-9; 10 positions agree with TRBD2. Germline V gene sequence: CDR1 SEHNR, CDR2 FQNEAQ (reference sequence). The CDR3 covers 16 residues. Supplemented by reference TRBV7-9 and TRBJ2-2, the full variable domain reads DTGVSQNPRHKITKRGQNVTFRCDPISEHNRLYWYRQTLGQGPEFLTYFQNEAQLEKSRLLSDRFSAERPKGSFSTLEIQRTEQGDSAMYLCSSSFPLAGDTGELFFGEGSRLTVL.

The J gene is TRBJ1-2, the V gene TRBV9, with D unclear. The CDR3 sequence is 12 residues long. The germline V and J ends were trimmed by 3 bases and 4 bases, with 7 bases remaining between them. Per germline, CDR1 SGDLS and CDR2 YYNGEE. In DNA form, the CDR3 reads TGTGCCAGCAGCGGGCTTCTCTATGGCTACACCTTC. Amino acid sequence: CASSGLLYGYTF.

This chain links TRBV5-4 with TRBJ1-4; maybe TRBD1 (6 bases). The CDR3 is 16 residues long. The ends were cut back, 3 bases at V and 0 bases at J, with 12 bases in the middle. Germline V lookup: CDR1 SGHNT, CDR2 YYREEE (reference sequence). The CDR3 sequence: CASSSTGHATNEKLFF. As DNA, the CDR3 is TGTGCCAGCAGCTCGACAGGCCATGCAACTAATGAAAAACTGTTTTTT.

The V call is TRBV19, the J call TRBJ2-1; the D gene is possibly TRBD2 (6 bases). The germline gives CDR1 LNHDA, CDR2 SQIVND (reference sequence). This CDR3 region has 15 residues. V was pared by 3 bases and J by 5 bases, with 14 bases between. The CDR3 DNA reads TGTGCCAGTAGTATCCCATTTGGGGGGAACAATGAGCAGTTCTTC. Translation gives CASSIPFGGNNEQFF.

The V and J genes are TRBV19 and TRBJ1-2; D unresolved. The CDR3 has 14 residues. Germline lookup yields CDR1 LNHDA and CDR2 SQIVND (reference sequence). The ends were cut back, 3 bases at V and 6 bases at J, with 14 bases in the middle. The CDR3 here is CASSMRGRTDGYTF. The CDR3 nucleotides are TGTGCCAGTAGTATGCGCGGCAGAACTGATGGCTACACCTTC.

The DNA for the CDR3 is TGTGCCTGGAGTCTAACCACAGGGGCCGAAGCTTTCTTT. Protein: CAWSLTTGAEAFF. This chain links TRBV30 with TRBJ1-1, with TRBD1 matching 7 bases. CDR3 length equals 13 residues. Germline-derived CDR1 and CDR2 are GTSNPN and SVGIG (reference sequence). V lost 2 bases to trimming and J lost 8 bases; unmatched junction nucleotides: 8.

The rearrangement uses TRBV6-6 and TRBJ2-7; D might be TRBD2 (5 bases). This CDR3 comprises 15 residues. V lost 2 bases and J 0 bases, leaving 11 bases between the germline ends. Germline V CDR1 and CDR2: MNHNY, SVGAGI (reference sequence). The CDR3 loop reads CASSYKAASSYEQYF. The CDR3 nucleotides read TGTGCCAGCAGTTACAAAGCGGCGAGCTCCTACGAGCAGTACTTC.

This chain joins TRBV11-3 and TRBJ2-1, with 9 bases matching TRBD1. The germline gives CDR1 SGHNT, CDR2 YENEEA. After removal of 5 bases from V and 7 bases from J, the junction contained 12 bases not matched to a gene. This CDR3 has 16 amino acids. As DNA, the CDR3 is TGTGCCAGCAGCCCCCCTCCGGGGACAGGGAAAAATGAGCAGTTCTTC. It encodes CASSPPPGTGKNEQFF.

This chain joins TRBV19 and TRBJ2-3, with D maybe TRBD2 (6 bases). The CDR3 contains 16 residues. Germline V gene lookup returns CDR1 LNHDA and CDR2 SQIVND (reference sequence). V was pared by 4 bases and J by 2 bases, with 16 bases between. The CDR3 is CASSTGAGPYTDTQYF. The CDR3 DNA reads TGTGCCAGTAGTACGGGAGCGGGCCCTTACACAGATACGCAGTATTTT.

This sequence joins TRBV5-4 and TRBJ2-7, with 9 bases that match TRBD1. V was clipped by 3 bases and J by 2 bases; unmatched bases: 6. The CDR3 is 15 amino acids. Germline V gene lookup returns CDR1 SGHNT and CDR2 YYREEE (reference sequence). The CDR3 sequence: CASSWPGQGPYEQYF. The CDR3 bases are TGTGCCAGCAGCTGGCCGGGACAGGGACCCTACGAGCAGTACTTC.

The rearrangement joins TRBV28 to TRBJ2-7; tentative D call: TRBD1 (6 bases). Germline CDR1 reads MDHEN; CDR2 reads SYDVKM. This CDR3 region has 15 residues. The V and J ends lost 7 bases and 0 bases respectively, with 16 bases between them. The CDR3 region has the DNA TGTGCCAGCACCGAGACGGCGACAGGCTCCTACGAGCAGTACTTC. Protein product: CASTETATGSYEQYF.